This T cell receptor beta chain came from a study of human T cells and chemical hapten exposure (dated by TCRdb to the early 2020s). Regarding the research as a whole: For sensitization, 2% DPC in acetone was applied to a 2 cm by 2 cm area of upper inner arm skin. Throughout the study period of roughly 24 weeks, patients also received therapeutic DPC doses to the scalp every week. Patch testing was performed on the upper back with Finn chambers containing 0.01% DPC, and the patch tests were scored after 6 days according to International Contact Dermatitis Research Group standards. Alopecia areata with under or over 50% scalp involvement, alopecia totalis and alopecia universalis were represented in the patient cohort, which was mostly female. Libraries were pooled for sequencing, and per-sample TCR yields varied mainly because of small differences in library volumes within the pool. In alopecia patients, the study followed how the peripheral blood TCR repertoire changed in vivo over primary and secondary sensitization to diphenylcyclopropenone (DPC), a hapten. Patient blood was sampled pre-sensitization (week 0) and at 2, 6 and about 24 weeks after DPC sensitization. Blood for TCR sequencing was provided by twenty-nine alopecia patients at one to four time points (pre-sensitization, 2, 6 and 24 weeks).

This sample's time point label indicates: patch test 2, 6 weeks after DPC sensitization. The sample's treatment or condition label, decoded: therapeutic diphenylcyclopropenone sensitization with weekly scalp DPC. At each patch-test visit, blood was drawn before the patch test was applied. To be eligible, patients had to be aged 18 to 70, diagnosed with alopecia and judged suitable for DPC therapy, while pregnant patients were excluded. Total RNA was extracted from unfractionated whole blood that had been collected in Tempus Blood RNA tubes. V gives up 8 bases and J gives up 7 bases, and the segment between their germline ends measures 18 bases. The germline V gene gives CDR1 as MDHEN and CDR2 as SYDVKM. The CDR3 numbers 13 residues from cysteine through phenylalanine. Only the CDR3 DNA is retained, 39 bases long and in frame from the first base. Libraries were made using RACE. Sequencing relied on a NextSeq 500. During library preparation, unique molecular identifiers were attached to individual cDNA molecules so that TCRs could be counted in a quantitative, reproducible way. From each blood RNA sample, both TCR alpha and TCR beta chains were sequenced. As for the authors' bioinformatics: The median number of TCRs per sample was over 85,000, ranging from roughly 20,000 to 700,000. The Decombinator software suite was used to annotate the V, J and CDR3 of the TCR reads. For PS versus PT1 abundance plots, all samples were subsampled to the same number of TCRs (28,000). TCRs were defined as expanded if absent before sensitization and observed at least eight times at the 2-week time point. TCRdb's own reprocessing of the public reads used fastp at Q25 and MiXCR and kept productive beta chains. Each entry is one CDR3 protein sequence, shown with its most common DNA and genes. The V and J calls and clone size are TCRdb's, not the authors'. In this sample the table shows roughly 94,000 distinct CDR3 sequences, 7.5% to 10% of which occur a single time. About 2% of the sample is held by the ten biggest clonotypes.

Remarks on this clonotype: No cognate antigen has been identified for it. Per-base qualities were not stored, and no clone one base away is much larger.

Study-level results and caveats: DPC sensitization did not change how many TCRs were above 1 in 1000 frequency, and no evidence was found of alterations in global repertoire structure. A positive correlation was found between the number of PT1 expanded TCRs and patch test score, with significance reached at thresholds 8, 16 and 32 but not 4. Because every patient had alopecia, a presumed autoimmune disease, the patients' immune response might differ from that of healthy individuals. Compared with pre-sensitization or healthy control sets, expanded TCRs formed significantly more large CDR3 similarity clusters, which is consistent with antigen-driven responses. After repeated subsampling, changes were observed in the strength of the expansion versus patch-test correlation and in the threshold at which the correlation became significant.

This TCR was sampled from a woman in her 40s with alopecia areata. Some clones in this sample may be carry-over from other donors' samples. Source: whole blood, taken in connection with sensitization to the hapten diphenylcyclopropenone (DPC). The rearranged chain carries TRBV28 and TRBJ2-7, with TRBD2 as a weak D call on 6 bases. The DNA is TGTGCCAGCGCGGGGACGACCCAGCGGGAGCAGTACTTC. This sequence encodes CASAGTTQREQYF.